These 30 T cell receptor beta chains originate from one sample sequenced in a study of OX40 agonist ivuxolimab in advanced cancers. Receptor amplification or capture employed the immunoSEQ multiplex PCR assay. This immuneACCESS table, as held by TCRdb, lists in-frame sequences with V and J called but not all clones. Of the missing ones, under half trace to an unresolved V gene in checked studies; the others have no known cause. This sample gives more than 45,000 clones in total; approximately 91% of them show up just once. 6.9% of the sample lies in the top ten. The sequencing here drew on CD4+ or CD8+ T cells sorted from blood, taken in a trial of the OX40 agonist ivuxolimab. The receptors here all came from an adult with an advanced solid tumor such as melanoma, head and neck, liver or kidney cancer.

The chain joins TRBV18 to TRBJ2-5; no clear D gene. The CDR3 is 13 residues long. Looked up from germline, CDR1 is KGHSH and CDR2 is LQKENI. Trimming removed 3 bases at V and 4 bases at J, with 9 bases between. The CDR3: CASSPPMAETQYF. CDR3 bases: TGTGCCAGCTCACCCCCCATGGCAGAGACCCAGTACTTC.

The chain recombines TRBV30 with TRBJ2-3, with 7 bases lining up with TRBD1. CDR3 length equals 15 residues. Per germline, CDR1 GTSNPN and CDR2 SVGIG (reference sequence). V dropped 2 bases and J dropped 2; count of bases not matched to a gene: 7. CDR3 nucleotides: TGTGCCTGGAGTCTAGGACAGGAGTTCACAGATACGCAGTATTTT. Protein product: CAWSLGQEFTDTQYF.

The chain uses TRBV7-8 and TRBJ1-2; 7 bases are shared with TRBD1. Germline-derived CDR1 and CDR2 are SGHVS and FQNEAQ. The CDR3 totals 13 residues. V was clipped by 4 bases and J by 2 bases; unmatched bases: 1. The CDR3 nucleotides are TGTGCCAGCAGCTACAGGGGAAACTATGGCTACACCTTC. As protein: CASSYRGNYGYTF.

The DNA of the CDR3 is TGTGCCAGCGGGACTAGCGGGACTAATGAGCAGTTCTTC. Translating gives CASGTSGTNEQFF. V is TRBV7-3 and J is TRBJ2-1, with 13 positions matching TRBD2. The V gene end was trimmed by 8 bases and the J gene end by 7 bases; junction bases not matched to a gene: 2. Germline-derived CDR1 and CDR2 are SGHTA and FQGTGA. The CDR3 spans 13 residues.

The chain combines TRBV28 with TRBJ2-7; either TRBD1 or TRBD2 may supply D (5 bases each). Per the germline V gene, CDR1 is MDHEN and CDR2 is SYDVKM. V dropped 2 bases and J dropped 2 bases, with 10 bases sitting between them. The CDR3 length is 14 residues. The chain's CDR3 is CASSLDGAAYEQYF. The CDR3 nucleotides are TGTGCCAGCAGTTTAGACGGGGCAGCCTACGAGCAGTACTTC.

This clone was observed a few times. Other DNA sequences in the same sample also yield this CDR3. The rearrangement links TRBV6-6 to TRBJ2-7; D is perhaps TRBD1 (6 bases). Germline CDR1 is MNHNY and CDR2 is SVGAGI (reference sequence). V was cut by 6 bases and J by 4 bases, with 13 bases left in between. The CDR3 length is 13 residues. CDR3 amino acids: CASSSTGLYEQYF. In DNA form, the CDR3 reads TGTGCCAGCAGCTCGACAGGACTGTACGAGCAGTACTTC.

The chain couples TRBV19 to TRBJ2-7; tentatively, D is TRBD1 (5 bases). The CDR3 runs to 14 residues. CDR1 is LNHDA, CDR2 SQIVND, per germline (reference sequence). V was trimmed by 2 bases and J by 2 bases, leaving 10 bases between them. Here the CDR3 reads CASSIKQGPYEQYF. The CDR3 nucleotides read TGTGCCAGTAGTATAAAGCAGGGCCCCTACGAGCAGTACTTC.

The rearrangement uses TRBV2 and TRBJ1-3, with D possibly being TRBD1 (6 bases). CDR3 length: 15 residues. The V gene's germline CDR1 is SNHLY and CDR2 FYNNEI. Trimming left V 5 bases short and J 0 bases short, with 11 bases between. The CDR3 protein is CASSPTGLSGNTIYF. DNA for the CDR3: TGTGCCAGCAGTCCGACAGGCCTCTCTGGAAACACCATATATTTT. The variable domain in full, completed from reference TRBV2 and TRBJ1-3, reads EPEVTQTPSHQVTQMGQEVILRCVPISNHLYFYWYRQILGQKVEFLVSFYNNEISEKSEIFDDQFSVERPDGSNFTLKIRSTKLEDSAMYFCASSPTGLSGNTIYFGEGSWLTVV.

The chain links TRBV5-1 to TRBJ2-1; TRBD1 aligns across 9 bases. This CDR3 is built from 15 residues. Germline CDR1 is SGHRS and CDR2 is YFSETQ. V lost 2 bases and J lost 5; bases outside the gene matches: 5. DNA for the CDR3: TGCGCCAGCAGCTTTCAAGGGACAGGGAACAATGAGCAGTTCTTC. Translated: CASSFQGTGNNEQFF.

The chain carries TRBV15 and TRBJ1-2; the D gene is possibly TRBD1 (5 bases). The V end was cut by 0 bases, the J end by 7 bases, with 15 bases between. This CDR3 contains 15 residues. Germline values: CDR1 LNHNV, CDR2 YYDKDF (reference sequence). Here the CDR3 DNA reads TGTGCCACCAGCAGAGATATGAGCGGGACGGGTGGCTACACCTTC. It encodes CATSRDMSGTGGYTF. Variable domain in full (rest from reference TRBV15 and TRBJ1-2): DAMVIQNPRYQVTQFGKPVTLSCSQTLNHNVMYWYQQKSSQAPKLLFHYYDKDFNNEADTPDNFQSRRPNTSFCFLDIRSPGLGDTAMYLCATSRDMSGTGGYTFGSGTRLTVV.

V usage is TRBV28 and J usage is TRBJ1-2, with D perhaps matching TRBD1 (5 bases). Trimming stripped 1 base from V and 2 bases from J, with 8 bases between. Germline CDR1 MDHEN, CDR2 SYDVKM. The CDR3 has 14 residues. This CDR3 is CASSLFGGNYGYTF. Written as DNA, the CDR3 is TGTGCCAGCAGTTTATTCGGGGGGAACTATGGCTACACCTTC.

This clone was seen more than once but under ten times. The CDR3 coding sequence is TGTGCCAGCAGCAAAGGCACAGATACGCAGTATTTT. The encoded protein is CASSKGTDTQYF. The chain employs TRBV21-1 and TRBJ2-3. TRBV21-1 counts as a pseudogene. The CDR3 covers 12 residues.

CDR3 in DNA: TGTGCCAGCAGGGGAGGACAGGCCCTTAACACTGAAGCTTTCTTT. Translated: CASRGGQALNTEAFF. The chain links TRBV6-6 to TRBJ1-1; TRBD1 matches 7 bases. CDR3 size: 15 residues. J gave up 2 bases and V 6 bases, and 9 bases lay outside the gene matches. Per the germline V gene, CDR1 is MNHNY and CDR2 is SVGAGI (reference sequence).

The chain couples TRBV5-1 to TRBJ1-2; 7 bases are a match to TRBD1. Germline loops: CDR1 SGHRS, CDR2 YFSETQ. The CDR3 consists of 16 residues. Trimming removed 5 bases from V and 7 bases from J; junction bases left unmatched: 17. CDR3 DNA: TGCGCCAGCAGACTTGAGGGGGCCAACAGGGGAATTGGCTACACCTTC. Translated, it gives CASRLEGANRGIGYTF.

As DNA, the CDR3 is TGTGCCAGCCCACAGGCCGGGAGTGACTACGAGCAGTACTTC. Translated, it gives CASPQAGSDYEQYF. V is TRBV6-4 and J is TRBJ2-7, with a possible D match to TRBD2 (6 bases). V dropped 8 bases and J dropped 3 bases, with 17 bases sitting between them. CDR3 length: 14 amino acids. CDR1 and CDR2 (germline): MRHNA, SNTAGT.

CDR3 loop: CAWRGLAGVGEQYF. The CDR3, as DNA: TGTGCCTGGAGGGGACTAGCGGGAGTGGGTGAGCAGTACTTC. The J gene is TRBJ2-7, the V gene TRBV30, with TRBD2 identical over 14 bases. The CDR3 length is 14 residues. The ends lost 3 bases at V and 7 bases at J; junction bases unmatched: 5. CDR1 is GTSNPN and CDR2 is SVGIG in the germline V gene (reference sequence).

The chain uses TRBV19 and TRBJ1-5, with 8 nucleotides matching TRBD1. Germline V gene sequence: CDR1 LNHDA, CDR2 SQIVND (reference sequence). The CDR3 extends over 16 amino acids. The V and J ends lost 5 bases and 3 bases, in that order; junction bases with no gene match: 9. In DNA, the CDR3 is TGTGCCAGTAGTCGACCGGGACAGGCTAACAATCAGCCCCAGCATTTT. This sequence encodes CASSRPGQANNQPQHF.

This sequence joins TRBV5-1 and TRBJ1-2; 8 bases align to TRBD1. The V segment lost 0 bases and the J segment 2 bases; nucleotides outside the gene matches: 3. Germline assignment: CDR1 SGHRS and CDR2 YFSETQ. The CDR3 has 15 amino acids. The CDR3 loop reads CASSLGQGANYGYTF. The CDR3 region has the DNA TGCGCCAGCAGCTTGGGGCAGGGGGCGAACTATGGCTACACCTTC.

The V call is TRBV7-9, the J call TRBJ1-2; possible D gene TRBD1, 5 bases. V was cut by 4 bases and J by 3 bases, with 12 bases left in between. Germline V CDR1 and CDR2: SEHNR, FQNEAQ (reference sequence). This CDR3 region has 14 residues. The CDR3 sequence is CASSSSGADYGYTF. Here the CDR3 DNA reads TGTGCCAGCAGCTCATCCGGGGCGGACTATGGCTACACCTTC.

CDR3 coding DNA: TGTGCCAGCAGCTCGCCTTGGGGGGGCACCATCTCTGGGGCCAACGTCCTGACTTTC. This translates into CASSSPWGGTISGANVLTF. The chain joins TRBV5-6 to TRBJ2-6; maybe TRBD2 (7 bases). Germline CDR1 and CDR2: SGHDT and YYEEEE. This CDR3 has 19 residues. The V end lost 3 bases, the J end lost 0 bases, and 19 bases lay between the germline ends.

The chain is built from TRBV12-5 and TRBJ2-1; tentatively, D is TRBD1 (6 bases). Germline CDR1 is LGHNT and CDR2 is FRNRAP. The V and J ends lost 1 base and 6 bases respectively, with 13 bases between them. This CDR3 has 15 residues. This CDR3 is CASGLEQGLSNEQFF. CDR3 bases: TGTGCTAGTGGTTTGGAACAGGGCTTGAGCAATGAGCAGTTCTTC. Supplemented by reference TRBV12-5 and TRBJ2-1, the full variable domain reads DARVTQTPRHKVTEMGQEVTMRCQPILGHNTVFWYRQTMMQGLELLAYFRNRAPLDDSGMPKDRFSAEMPDATLATLKIQPSEPRDSAVYFCASGLEQGLSNEQFFGPGTRLTVL.

In nucleotides, the CDR3 is TGTGCCAGCAAAGTGTTCAGGGTCAAAGAGACCCAGTACTTC. It translates to CASKVFRVKETQYF. This chain connects TRBV2 to TRBJ2-5, with TRBD1 as a possible D gene (5 bases). V lost 7 bases and J lost 3, with 15 bases in between. Germline V gene lookup returns CDR1 SNHLY and CDR2 FYNNEI. There are 14 residues in the CDR3.

This rearrangement joins TRBV28 to TRBJ1-2; weak D call: TRBD1 (6 bases). This CDR3 is 13 amino acids long. The ends were cut back, 3 bases at V and 8 bases at J, with 13 bases in the middle. Germline assignment: CDR1 MDHEN and CDR2 SYDVKM. Here the CDR3 reads CASSFAGAPGYTF. The CDR3 coding sequence is TGTGCCAGCAGTTTCGCAGGGGCGCCGGGCTACACCTTC.

The rearrangement uses TRBV14 and TRBJ2-3; a weak D match, TRBD2 (6 bases). The V gene lost 4 bases and the J gene lost 6 bases, with 14 bases spanning the gap. Germline V gives CDR1 SGHDN, CDR2 FVKESK. This CDR3 has 14 residues. The CDR3 sequence is CASSLRTIPDTQYF. The CDR3 DNA sequence: TGTGCCAGCAGCCTCCGGACTATTCCGGATACGCAGTATTTT. The variable domain in full, completed from reference TRBV14 and TRBJ2-3, reads EAGVTQFPSHSVIEKGQTVTLRCDPISGHDNLYWYRRVMGKEIKFLLHFVKESKQDESGMPNNRFLAERTGGTYSTLKVQPAELEDSGVYFCASSLRTIPDTQYFGPGTRLTVL.

The chain joins TRBV6-5 to TRBJ1-1; no clear D gene. Trimming shortened V by 0 bases and J by 5 bases, and 10 bases separated the two germline ends. This CDR3 comprises 14 residues. Looked up from germline, CDR1 is MNHEY and CDR2 is SVGAGI. CDR3 residues: CASSYSTGRTEAFF. As DNA, the CDR3 is TGTGCCAGCAGTTACTCGACCGGTCGTACTGAAGCTTTCTTT.

This chain connects TRBV6-1 to TRBJ1-3; a possible D gene is TRBD1 (6 bases). Trimming took off 5 bases at V and 0 bases at J, with 11 bases between the two ends. Germline values: CDR1 MNHNS, CDR2 SASEGT. The CDR3 has 15 residues. CDR3 loop: CASSPDRLSGNTIYF. The DNA of the CDR3 is TGTGCCAGCAGTCCTGACAGGCTCTCTGGAAACACCATATATTTT.

This chain joins TRBV6-4 and TRBJ1-1; possibly TRBD1 for D (6 bases). Germline-derived CDR1 and CDR2 are MRHNA and SNTAGT. The CDR3 runs to 15 residues. V shed 3 bases and J shed 1 base, with 12 bases lying between them. The CDR3 here is CASSETGHPNTEAFF. CDR3 coding DNA: TGTGCCAGCAGTGAAACGGGACATCCGAACACTGAAGCTTTCTTT.

V and J are TRBV19 and TRBJ1-1, with no clear D. This CDR3 region has 12 residues. Germline V gene data show CDR1 as LNHDA and CDR2 as SQIVND (reference sequence). Between the trimmed V and J ends, which lost 5 bases and 3 bases, there was a span of 7 bases. The CDR3 sequence is CASSLRYTEAFF. DNA for the CDR3: TGTGCCAGTAGTCTAAGATACACTGAAGCTTTCTTT.

This clone was counted a few times. This rearrangement joins TRBV11-2 to TRBJ1-2, with TRBD1 identical over 8 bases. Germline V gene data show CDR1 as SGHAT and CDR2 as FQNNGV. V shed 5 bases, J shed 4 bases, and the junction held 15 bases outside the gene matches. This CDR3 is 17 amino acids long. CDR3 amino acids: CASSPIEGQGRTYGYTF. The DNA for the CDR3 is TGTGCCAGCAGCCCTATCGAAGGACAGGGTAGGACCTATGGCTACACCTTC.

This chain joins TRBV5-4 and TRBJ2-7; D is unclear. Between the trimmed V and J ends, which lost 6 bases and 4 bases, there was a span of 8 bases. The CDR3 extends over 11 amino acids. Germline CDR1 SGHNT, CDR2 YYREEE (reference sequence). The CDR3 DNA is TGTGCCAGCACCGATCAGTACGAGCAGTACTTC. It specifies CASTDQYEQYF.